This paragraph reports one T cell receptor beta chain. The PCR employed 60 Vbeta primers together with 13 Jbeta primers. Profiled with immunoSEQ multiplex PCR; TCRdb holds only in-frame clones, not every one. Of 65,000 to 85,000 clones in the sample, about 76% were seen once. The data were obtained in a study of cytomegalovirus exposure and HLA in healthy donors. V dropped 5 bases and J dropped 3; count of bases not matched to a gene: 4. The CDR3 covers 14 residues. Germline CDR1 reads SGHDT; CDR2 reads YYEEEE. The J gene is TRBJ2-7, the V gene TRBV5-6, with 11 positions matching TRBD1. Sequencing used PBMCs. This TCR was recovered from a male donor in good health and CMV-seropositive. CDR3 sequence: CASRFGTGGYEQYF. DNA of the CDR3: TGTGCCAGCAGATTCGGGACAGGGGGCTACGAGCAGTACTTC.